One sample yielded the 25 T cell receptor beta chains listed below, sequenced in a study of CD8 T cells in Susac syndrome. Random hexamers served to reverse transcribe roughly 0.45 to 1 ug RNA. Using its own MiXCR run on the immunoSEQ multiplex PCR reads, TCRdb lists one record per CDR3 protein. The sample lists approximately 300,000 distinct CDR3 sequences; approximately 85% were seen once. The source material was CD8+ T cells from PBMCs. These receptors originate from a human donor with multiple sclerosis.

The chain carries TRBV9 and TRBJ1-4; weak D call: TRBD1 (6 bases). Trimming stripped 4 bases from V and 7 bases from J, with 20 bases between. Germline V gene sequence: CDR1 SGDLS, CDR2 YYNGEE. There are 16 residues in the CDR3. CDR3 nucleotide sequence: TGTGCCAGCAGCACAGGGCTTGGGGGAGCATCTGAAAAACTGTTTTTT. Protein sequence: CASSTGLGGASEKLFF.

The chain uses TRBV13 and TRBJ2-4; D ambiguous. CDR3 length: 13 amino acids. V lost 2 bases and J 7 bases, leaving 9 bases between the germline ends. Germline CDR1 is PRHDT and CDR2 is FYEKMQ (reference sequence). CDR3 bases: TGTGCCAGCAGCTTATCAGCACACAACATTCAGTACTTC. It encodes CASSLSAHNIQYF. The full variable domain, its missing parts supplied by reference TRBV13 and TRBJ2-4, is AAGVIQSPRHLIKEKRETATLKCYPIPRHDTVYWYQQGPGQDPQFLISFYEKMQSDKGSIPDRFSAQQFSDYHSELNMSSLELGDSALYFCASSLSAHNIQYFGAGTRLSVL.

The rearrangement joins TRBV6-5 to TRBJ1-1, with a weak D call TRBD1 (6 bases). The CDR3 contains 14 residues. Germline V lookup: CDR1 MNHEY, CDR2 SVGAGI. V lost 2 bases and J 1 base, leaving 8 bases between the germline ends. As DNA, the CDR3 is TGTGCCAGCAGTTACAACAGGGAGAACACTGAAGCTTTCTTT. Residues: CASSYNRENTEAFF.

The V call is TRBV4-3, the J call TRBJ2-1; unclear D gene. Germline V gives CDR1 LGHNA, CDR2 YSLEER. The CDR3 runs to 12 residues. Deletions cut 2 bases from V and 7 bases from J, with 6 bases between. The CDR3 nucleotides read TGCGCCAGCAGCCAAACAGCAAATGAGCAGTTCTTC. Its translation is CASSQTANEQFF.

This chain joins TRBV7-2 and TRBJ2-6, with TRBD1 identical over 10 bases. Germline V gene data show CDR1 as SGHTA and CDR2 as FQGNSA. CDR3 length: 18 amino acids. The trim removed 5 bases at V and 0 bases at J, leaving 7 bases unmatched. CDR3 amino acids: CASSPDRGPYSGANVLTF. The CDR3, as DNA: TGTGCCAGCAGCCCCGACAGGGGGCCATACTCTGGGGCCAACGTCCTGACTTTC.

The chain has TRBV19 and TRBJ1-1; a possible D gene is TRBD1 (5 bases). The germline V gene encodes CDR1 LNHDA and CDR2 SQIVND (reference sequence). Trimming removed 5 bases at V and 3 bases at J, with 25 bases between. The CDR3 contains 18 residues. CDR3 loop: CASSFETGTLGVDTEAFF. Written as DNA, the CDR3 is TGTGCCAGTAGTTTCGAAACCGGGACCCTTGGCGTTGACACTGAAGCTTTCTTT. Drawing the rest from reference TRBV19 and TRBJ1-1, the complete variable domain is DGGITQSPKYLFRKEGQNVTLSCEQNLNHDAMYWYRQDPGQGLRLIYYSQIVNDFQKGDIAEGYSVSREKKESFPLTVTSAQKNPTAFYLCASSFETGTLGVDTEAFFGQGTRLTVV.

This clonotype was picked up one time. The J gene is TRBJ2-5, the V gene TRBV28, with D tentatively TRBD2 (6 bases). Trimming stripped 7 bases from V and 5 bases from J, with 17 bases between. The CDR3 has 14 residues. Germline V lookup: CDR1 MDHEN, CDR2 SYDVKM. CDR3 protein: CASNRWAAGETQYF. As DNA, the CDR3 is TGTGCCAGCAATCGGTGGGCTGCGGGGGAGACCCAGTACTTC.

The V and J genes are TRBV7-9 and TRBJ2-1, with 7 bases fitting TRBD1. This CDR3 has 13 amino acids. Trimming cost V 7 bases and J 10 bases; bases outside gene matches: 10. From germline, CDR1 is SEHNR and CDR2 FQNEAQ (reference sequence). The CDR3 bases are TGTGCCAGCAAGCCACCGGCGGACAGGGAGCAGTTCTTC. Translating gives CASKPPADREQFF.

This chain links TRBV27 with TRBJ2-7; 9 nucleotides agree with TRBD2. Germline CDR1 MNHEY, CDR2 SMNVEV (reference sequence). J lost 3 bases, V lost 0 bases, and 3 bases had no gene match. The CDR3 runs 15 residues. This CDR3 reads CASSLSASGDYEQYF. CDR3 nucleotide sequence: TGTGCCAGCAGTTTATCGGCTAGCGGGGACTACGAGCAGTACTTC.

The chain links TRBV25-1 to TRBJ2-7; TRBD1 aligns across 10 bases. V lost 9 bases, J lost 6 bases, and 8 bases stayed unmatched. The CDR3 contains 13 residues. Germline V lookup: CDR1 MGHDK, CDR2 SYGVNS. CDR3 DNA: TGTGCCAGTCGGGACAGGGGAAGGGGCGAGCAGTACTTC. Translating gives CASRDRGRGEQYF.

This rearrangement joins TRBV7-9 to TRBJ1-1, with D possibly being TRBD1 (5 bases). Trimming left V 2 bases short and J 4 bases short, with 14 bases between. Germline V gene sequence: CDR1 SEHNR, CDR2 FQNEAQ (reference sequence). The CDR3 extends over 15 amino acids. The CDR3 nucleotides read TGTGCCAGCAGCTTAAAAGGGGCGGAGGGCACTGAAGCTTTCTTT. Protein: CASSLKGAEGTEAFF.

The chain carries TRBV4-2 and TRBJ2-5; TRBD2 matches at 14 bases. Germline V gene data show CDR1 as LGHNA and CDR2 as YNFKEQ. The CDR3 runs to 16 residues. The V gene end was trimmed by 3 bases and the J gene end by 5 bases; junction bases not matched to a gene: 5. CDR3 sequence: CASSQMGTSGSETQYF. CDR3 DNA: TGTGCCAGCAGCCAGATGGGGACTAGCGGGAGTGAGACCCAGTACTTC.

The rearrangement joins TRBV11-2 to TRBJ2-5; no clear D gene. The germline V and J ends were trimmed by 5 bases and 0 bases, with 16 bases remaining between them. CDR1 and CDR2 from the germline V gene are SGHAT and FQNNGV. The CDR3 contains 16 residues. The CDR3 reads CASSPTLNIYQETQYF. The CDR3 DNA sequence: TGTGCCAGCAGCCCGACCCTGAACATTTACCAAGAGACCCAGTACTTC.

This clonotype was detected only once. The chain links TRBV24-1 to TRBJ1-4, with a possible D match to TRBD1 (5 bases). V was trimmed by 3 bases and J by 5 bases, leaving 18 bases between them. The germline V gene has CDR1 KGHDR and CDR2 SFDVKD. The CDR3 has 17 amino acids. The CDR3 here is CATSDTDAGTANEKLFF. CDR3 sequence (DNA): TGTGCCACCAGTGATACCGACGCCGGGACGGCGAATGAAAAACTGTTTTTT.

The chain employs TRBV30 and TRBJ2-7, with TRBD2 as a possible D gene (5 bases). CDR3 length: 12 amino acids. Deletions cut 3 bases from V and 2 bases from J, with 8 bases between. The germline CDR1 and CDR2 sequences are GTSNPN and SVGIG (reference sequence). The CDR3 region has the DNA TGTGCCTGGAGCCCCGGGACCTACGAGCAGTACTTC. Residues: CAWSPGTYEQYF.

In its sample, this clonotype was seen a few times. The CDR3 DNA reads as TGTGCCAGTAGTTTTTTGAACACCGGGGAGCTGTTTTTT. Translating it yields CASSFLNTGELFF. This chain uses TRBV19 with TRBJ2-2; D unresolved. CDR3 size: 13 residues. V was shortened by 5 bases and J by 1 base, with 5 bases between the two germline ends. Germline CDR1 reads LNHDA; CDR2 reads SQIVND (reference sequence).

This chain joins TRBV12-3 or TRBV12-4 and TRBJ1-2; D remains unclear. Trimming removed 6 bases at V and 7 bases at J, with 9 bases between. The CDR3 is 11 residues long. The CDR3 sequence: CASSFLGGYTF. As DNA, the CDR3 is TGTGCCAGCAGCTTTCTGGGTGGCTACACCTTC.

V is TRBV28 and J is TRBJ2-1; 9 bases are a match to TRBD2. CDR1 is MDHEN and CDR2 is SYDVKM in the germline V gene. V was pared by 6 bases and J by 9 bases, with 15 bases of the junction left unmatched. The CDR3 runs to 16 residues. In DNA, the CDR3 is TGTGCCAGCAGCCCCCTGGCGGGAGGGCCAGTCAGTGAGCAGTTCTTC. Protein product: CASSPLAGGPVSEQFF.

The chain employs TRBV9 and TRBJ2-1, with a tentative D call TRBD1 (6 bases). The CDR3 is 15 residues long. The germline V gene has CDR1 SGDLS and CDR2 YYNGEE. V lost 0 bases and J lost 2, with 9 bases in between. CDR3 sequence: CASSVVGAAYNEQFF. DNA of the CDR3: TGTGCCAGCAGCGTAGTGGGGGCCGCCTACAATGAGCAGTTCTTC.

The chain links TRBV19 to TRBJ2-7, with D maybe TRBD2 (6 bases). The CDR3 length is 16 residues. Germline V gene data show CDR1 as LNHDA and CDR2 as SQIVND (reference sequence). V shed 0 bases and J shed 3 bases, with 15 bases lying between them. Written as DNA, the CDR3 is TGTGCCAGTAGTATAGACTCCCTCGGGAGAGACTACGAGCAGTACTTC. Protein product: CASSIDSLGRDYEQYF.

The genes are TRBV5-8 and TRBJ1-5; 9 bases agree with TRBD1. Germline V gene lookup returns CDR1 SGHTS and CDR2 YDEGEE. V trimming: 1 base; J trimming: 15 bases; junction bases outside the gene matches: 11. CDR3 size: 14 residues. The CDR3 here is CASSLWDRDIHGHF. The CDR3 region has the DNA TGTGCCAGCAGCTTGTGGGACAGGGATATTCATGGGCATTTT.

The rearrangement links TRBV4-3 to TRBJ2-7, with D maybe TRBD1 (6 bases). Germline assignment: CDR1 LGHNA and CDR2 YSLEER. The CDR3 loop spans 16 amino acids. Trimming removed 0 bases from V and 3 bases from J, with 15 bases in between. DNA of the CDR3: TGCGCCAGCAGCCAAGATTGGGGGCGACTTGACTACGAGCAGTACTTC. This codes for CASSQDWGRLDYEQYF.

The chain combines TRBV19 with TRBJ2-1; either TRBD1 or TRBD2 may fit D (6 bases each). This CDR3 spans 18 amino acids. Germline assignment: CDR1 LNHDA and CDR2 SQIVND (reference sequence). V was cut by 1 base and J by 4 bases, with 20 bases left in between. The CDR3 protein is CASSIGGLAGGPYNEQFF. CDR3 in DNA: TGTGCCAGTAGTATAGGAGGGCTGGCCGGGGGCCCTTACAATGAGCAGTTCTTC.

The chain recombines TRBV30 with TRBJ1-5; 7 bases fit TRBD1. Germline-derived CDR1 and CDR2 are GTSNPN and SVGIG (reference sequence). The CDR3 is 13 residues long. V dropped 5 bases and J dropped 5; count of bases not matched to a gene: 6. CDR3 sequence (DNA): TGTGCCTGGTCGGGACAGAATTATCAGCCCCAGCATTTT. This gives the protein CAWSGQNYQPQHF.

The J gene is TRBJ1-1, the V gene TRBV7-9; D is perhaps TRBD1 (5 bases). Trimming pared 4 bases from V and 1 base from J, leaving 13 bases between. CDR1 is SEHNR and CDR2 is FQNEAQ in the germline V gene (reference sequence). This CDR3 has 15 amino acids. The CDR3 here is CASSSLGRENTEAFF. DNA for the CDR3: TGTGCCAGCAGCTCCTTGGGCAGGGAGAACACTGAAGCTTTCTTT.